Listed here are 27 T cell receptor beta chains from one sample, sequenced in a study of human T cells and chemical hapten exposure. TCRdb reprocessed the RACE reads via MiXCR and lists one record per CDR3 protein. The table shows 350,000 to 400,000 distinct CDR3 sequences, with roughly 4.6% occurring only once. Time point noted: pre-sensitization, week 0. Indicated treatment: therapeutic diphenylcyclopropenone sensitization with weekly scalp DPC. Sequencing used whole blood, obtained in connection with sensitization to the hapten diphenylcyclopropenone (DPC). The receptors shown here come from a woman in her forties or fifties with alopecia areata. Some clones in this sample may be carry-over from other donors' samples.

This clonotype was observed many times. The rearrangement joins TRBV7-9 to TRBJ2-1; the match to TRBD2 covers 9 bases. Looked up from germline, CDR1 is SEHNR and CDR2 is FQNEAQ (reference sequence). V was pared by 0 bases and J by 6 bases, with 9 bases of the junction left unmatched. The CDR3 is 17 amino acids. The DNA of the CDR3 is TGTGCCAGCAGCTTAGCGCTCAGTGGACTAGCGCGCAATGAGCAGTTCTTC. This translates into CASSLALSGLARNEQFF.

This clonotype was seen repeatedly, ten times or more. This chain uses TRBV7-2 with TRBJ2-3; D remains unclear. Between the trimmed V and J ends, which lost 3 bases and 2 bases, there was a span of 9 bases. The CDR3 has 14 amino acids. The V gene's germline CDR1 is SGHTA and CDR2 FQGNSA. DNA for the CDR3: TGTGCCAGCAGCTTCTTTCAGGCCACAGATACGCAGTATTTT. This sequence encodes CASSFFQATDTQYF.

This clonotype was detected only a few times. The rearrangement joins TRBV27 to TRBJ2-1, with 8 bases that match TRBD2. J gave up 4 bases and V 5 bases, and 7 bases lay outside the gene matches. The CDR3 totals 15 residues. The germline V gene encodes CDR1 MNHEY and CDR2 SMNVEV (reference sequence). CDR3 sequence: CASSPRASGYNEQFF. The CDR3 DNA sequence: TGTGCCAGCAGTCCCCGCGCTAGCGGGTACAATGAGCAGTTCTTC.

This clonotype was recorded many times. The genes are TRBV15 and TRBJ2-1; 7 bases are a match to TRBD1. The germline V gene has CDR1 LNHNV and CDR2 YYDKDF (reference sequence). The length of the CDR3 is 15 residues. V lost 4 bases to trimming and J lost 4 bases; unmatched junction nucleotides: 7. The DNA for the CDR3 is TGTGCCACCAGCACAACGACAGGGTTGTACAATGAGCAGTTCTTC. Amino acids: CATSTTTGLYNEQFF.

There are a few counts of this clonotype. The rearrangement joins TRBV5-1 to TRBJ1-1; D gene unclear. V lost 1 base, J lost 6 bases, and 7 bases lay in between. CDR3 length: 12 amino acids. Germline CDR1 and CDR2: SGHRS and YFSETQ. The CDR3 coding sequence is TGCGCCAGCAGCTTGATCGGCGCTGAAGCTTTCTTT. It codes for CASSLIGAEAFF. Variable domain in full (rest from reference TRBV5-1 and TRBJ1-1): KAGVTQTPRYLIKTRGQQVTLSCSPISGHRSVSWYQQTPGQGLQFLFEYFSETQRNKGNFPGRFSGRQFSNSRSEMNVSTLELGDSALYLCASSLIGAEAFFGQGTRLTVV.

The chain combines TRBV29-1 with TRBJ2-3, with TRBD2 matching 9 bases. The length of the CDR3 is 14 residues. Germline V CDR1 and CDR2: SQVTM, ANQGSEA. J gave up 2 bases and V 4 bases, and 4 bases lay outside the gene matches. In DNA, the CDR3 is TGCAGCGTTGTCCTAGCGGGGATCACAGATACGCAGTATTTT. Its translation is CSVVLAGITDTQYF.

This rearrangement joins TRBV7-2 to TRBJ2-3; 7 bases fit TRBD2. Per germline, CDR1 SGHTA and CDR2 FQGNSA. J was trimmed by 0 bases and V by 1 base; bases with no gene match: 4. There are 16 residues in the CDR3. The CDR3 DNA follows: TGTGCCAGCAGCTTAGGGCTAGCGGTTAGCACAGATACGCAGTATTTT. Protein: CASSLGLAVSTDTQYF.

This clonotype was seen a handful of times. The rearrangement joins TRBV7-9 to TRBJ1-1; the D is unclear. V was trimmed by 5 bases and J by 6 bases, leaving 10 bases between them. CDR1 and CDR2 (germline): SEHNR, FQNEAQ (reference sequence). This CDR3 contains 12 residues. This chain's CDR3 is CASSDERPEAFF. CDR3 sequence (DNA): TGTGCCAGCAGCGATGAAAGGCCTGAAGCTTTCTTT.

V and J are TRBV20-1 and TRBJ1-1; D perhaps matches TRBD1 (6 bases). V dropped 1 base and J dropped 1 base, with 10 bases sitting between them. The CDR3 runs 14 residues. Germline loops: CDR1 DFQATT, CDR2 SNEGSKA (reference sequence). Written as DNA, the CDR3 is TGCAGTGCTAGAGGTGCCAGGGGGAACACTGAAGCTTTCTTT. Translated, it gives CSARGARGNTEAFF.

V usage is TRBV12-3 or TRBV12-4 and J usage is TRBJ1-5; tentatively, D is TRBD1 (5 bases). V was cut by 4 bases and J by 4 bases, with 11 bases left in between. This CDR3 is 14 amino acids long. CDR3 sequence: CASSSRGENQPQHF. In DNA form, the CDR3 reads TGTGCCAGCAGTTCGAGAGGGGAAAATCAGCCCCAGCATTTT.

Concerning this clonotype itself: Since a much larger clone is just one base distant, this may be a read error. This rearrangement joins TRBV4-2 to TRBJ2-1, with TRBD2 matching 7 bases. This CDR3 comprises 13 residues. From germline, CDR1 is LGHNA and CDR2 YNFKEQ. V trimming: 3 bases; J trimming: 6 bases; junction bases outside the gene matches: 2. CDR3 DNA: TGTGCCAGCAGCCAGGGAGGGCCCAATGAGCAGTTCTTC. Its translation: CASSQGGPNEQFF.

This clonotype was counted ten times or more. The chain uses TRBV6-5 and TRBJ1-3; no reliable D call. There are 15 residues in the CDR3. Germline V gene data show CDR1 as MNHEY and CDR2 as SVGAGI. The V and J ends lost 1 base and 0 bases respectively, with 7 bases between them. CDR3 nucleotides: TGTGCCAGCAGTTACTATGGGGTCTCTGGAAACACCATATATTTT. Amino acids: CASSYYGVSGNTIYF.

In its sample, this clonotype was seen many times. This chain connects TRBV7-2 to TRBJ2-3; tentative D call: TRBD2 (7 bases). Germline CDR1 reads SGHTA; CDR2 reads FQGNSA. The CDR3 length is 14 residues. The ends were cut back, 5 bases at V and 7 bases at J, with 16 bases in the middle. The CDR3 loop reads CASSLGGGRNTQYF. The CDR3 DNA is TGTGCCAGCAGCCTGGGGGGGGGCAGGAATACGCAGTATTTT.

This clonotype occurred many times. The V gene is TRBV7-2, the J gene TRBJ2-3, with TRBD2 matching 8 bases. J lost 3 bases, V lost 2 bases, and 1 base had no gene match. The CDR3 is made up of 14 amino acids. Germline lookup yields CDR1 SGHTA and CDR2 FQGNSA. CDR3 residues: CASSLQRGTDTQYF. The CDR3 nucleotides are TGTGCCAGCAGCTTACAGCGGGGGACAGATACGCAGTATTTT.

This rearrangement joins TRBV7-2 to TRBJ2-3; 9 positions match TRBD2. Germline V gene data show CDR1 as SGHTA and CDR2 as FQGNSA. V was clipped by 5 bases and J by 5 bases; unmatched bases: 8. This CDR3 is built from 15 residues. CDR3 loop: CASSRAGGGVDTQYF. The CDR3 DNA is TGTGCCAGCAGCCGGGCAGGCGGGGGGGTAGATACGCAGTATTTT.

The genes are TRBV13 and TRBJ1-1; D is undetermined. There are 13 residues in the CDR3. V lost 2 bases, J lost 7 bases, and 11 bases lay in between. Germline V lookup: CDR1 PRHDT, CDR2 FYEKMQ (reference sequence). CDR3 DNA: TGTGCCAGCAGCTTAACCGGGCTAGGTGAAGCTTTCTTT. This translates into CASSLTGLGEAFF.

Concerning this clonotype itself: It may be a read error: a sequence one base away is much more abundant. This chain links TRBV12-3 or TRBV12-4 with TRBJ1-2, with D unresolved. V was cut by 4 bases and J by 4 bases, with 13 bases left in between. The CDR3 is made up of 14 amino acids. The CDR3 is CASSSRGDIYGYTF. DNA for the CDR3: TGTGCCAGCAGTTCGCGGGGAGACATCTATGGCTACACCTTC.

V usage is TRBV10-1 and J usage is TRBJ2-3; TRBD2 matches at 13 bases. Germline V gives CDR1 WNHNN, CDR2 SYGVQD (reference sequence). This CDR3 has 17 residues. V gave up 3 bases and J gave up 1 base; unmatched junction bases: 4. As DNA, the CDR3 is TGCGCCAGCAGTGATACTAGCGGGAGGGCCGGCACAGATACGCAGTATTTT. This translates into CASSDTSGRAGTDTQYF.

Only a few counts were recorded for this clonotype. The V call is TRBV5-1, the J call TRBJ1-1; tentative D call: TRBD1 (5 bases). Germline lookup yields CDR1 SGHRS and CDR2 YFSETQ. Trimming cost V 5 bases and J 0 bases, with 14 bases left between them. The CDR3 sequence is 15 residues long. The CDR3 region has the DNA TGCGCCAGCAGACCCAGGACAAACATGAACACTGAAGCTTTCTTT. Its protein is CASRPRTNMNTEAFF.

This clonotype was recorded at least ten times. CDR3 residues: CASSLRAGSGEQYF. The CDR3 DNA reads as TGTGCCAGCAGCTTAAGGGCAGGGAGCGGCGAGCAGTACTTC. The chain links TRBV7-8 to TRBJ2-7; perhaps D is TRBD1 or TRBD2 (5 bases each). V shed 2 bases and J shed 6 bases, with 14 bases lying between them. This CDR3 is 14 amino acids long. The germline V gene encodes CDR1 SGHVS and CDR2 FQNEAQ.

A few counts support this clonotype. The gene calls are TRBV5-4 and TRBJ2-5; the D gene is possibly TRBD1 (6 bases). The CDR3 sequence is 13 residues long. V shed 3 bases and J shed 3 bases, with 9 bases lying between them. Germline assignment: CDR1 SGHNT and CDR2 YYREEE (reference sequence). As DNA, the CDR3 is TGTGCCAGCAGCTCCCGGACAGAAGAGACCCAGTACTTC. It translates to CASSSRTEETQYF.

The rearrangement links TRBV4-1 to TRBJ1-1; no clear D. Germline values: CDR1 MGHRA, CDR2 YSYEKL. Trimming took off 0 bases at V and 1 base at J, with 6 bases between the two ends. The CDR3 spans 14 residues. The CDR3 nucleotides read TGCGCCAGCAGCCAAGACTCCGGGAACACTGAAGCTTTCTTT. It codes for CASSQDSGNTEAFF.

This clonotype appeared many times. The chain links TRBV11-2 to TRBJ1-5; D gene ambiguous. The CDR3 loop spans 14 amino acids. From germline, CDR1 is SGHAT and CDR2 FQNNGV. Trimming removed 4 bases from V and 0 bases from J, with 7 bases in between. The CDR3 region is CASSSTLSNQPQHF. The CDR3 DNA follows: TGTGCCAGCAGCTCCACGCTTAGCAATCAGCCCCAGCATTTT.

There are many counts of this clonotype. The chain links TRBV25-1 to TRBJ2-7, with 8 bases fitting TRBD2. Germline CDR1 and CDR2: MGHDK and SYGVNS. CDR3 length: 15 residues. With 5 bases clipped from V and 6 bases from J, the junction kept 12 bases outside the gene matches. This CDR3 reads CASSHGGRSVGEQYF. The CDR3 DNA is TGTGCCAGCAGTCACGGCGGGAGGTCGGTAGGCGAGCAGTACTTC.

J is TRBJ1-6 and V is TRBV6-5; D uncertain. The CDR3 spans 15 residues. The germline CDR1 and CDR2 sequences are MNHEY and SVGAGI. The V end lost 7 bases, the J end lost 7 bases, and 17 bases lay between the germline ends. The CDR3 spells CASTQRQVENSPLHF. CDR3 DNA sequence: TGTGCCAGCACCCAAAGGCAGGTGGAAAATTCACCCCTCCACTTT.

CDR3 nucleotide sequence: TGTGCCAGCTCCGGGGAACCACCCTCCTACGAGCAGTACTTC. Translating it yields CASSGEPPSYEQYF. V gene TRBV12-3 or TRBV12-4 combines with J gene TRBJ2-7, with D possibly being TRBD2 (5 bases). The CDR3 has 14 residues. Trimming left V 8 bases short and J 0 bases short, with 14 bases between.

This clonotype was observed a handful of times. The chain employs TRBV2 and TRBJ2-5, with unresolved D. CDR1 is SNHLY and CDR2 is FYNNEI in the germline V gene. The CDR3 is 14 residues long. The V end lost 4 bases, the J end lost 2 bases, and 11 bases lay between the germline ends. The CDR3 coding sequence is TGTGCCAGCAGTGGAGAGGCAGAGCAAGAGACCCAGTACTTC. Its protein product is CASSGEAEQETQYF. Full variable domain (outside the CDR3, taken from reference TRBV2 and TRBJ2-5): EPEVTQTPSHQVTQMGQEVILRCVPISNHLYFYWYRQILGQKVEFLVSFYNNEISEKSEIFDDQFSVERPDGSNFTLKIRSTKLEDSAMYFCASSGEAEQETQYFGPGTRLLVL.